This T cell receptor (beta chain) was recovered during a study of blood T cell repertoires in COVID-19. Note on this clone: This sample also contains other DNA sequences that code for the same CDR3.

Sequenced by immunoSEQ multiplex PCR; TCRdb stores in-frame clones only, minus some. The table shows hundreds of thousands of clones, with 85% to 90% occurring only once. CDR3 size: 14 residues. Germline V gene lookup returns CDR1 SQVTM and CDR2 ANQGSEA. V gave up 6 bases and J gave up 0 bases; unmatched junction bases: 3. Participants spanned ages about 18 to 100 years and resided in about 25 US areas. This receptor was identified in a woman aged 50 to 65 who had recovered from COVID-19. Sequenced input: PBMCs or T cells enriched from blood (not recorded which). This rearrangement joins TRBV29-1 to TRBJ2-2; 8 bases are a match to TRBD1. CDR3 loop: CSVGDRTNTGELFF. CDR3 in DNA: TGCAGCGTGGGGGACAGGACGAACACCGGGGAGCTGTTTTTT.